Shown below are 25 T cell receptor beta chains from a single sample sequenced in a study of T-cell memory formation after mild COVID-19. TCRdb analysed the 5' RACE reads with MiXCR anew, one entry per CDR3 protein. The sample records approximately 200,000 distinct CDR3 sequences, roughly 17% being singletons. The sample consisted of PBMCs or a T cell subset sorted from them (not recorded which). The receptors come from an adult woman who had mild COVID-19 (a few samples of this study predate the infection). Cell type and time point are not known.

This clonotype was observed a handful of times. CDR3 DNA sequence: TGTGCCAGCAGCCAAGTCCTCGACAGCGAAGCTTTCTTT. It yields the protein CASSQVLDSEAFF. The V call is TRBV3-1, the J call TRBJ1-1; possibly TRBD1 for D (5 bases). The V gene's germline CDR1 is LGHDT and CDR2 YNNKEL (reference sequence). The V end was cut by 1 base, the J end by 8 bases, with 11 bases between. The CDR3 covers 13 residues.

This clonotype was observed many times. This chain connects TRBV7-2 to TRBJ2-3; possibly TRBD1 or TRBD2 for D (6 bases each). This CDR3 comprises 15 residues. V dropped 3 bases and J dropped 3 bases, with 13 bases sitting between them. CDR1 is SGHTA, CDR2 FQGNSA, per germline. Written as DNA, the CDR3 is TGTGCCAGCAGCTTGCGGGGACAATTGACAGATACGCAGTATTTT. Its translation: CASSLRGQLTDTQYF.

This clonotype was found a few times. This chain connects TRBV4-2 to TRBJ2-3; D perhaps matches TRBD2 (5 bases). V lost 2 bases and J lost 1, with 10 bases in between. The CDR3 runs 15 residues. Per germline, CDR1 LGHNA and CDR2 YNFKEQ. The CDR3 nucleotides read TGTGCCAGCAGCCAAACGGGAATGGGCACAGATACGCAGTATTTT. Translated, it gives CASSQTGMGTDTQYF.

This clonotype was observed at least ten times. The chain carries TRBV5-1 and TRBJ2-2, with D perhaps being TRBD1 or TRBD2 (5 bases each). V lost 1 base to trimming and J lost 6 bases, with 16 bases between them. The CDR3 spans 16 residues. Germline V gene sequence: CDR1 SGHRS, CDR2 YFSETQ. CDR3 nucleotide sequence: TGCGCCAGCAGCTTGTCCGGGACCACGACTCCCGGGGAGCTGTTTTTT. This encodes CASSLSGTTTPGELFF.

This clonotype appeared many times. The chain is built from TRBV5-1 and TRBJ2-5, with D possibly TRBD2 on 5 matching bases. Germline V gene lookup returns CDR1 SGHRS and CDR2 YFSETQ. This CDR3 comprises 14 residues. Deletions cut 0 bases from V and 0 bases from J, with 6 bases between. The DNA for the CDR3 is TGCGCCAGCAGCTTGGGGAGGTACCAAGAGACCCAGTACTTC. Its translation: CASSLGRYQETQYF.

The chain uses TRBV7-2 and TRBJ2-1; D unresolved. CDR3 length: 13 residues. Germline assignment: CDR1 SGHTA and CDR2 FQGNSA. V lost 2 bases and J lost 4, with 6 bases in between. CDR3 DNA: TGTGCCAGCAGCTTAAAACGGTACAATGAGCAGTTCTTC. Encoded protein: CASSLKRYNEQFF. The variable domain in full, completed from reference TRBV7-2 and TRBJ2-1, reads GAGVSQSPSNKVTEKGKDVELRCDPISGHTALYWYRQSLGQGLEFLIYFQGNSAPDKSGLPSDRFSAERTGGSVSTLTIQRTQQEDSAVYLCASSLKRYNEQFFGPGTRLTVL.

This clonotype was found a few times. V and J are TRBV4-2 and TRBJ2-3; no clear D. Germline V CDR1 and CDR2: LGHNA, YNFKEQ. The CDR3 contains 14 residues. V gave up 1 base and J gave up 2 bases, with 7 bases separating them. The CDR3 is CASSQGAFTDTQYF. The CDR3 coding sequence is TGTGCCAGCAGCCAAGGGGCTTTCACAGATACGCAGTATTTT.

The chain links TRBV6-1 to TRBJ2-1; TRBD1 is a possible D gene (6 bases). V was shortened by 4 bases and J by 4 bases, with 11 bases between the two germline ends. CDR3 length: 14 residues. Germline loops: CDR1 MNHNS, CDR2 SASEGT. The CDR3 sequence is CASSGTADYNEQFF. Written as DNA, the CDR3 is TGTGCCAGCAGTGGGACAGCTGATTACAATGAGCAGTTCTTC.

CDR3 amino acids: CASSQGSQNTGELFF. The CDR3 DNA sequence: TGTGCCAGCAGCCAAGGTTCACAAAACACCGGGGAGCTGTTTTTT. V is TRBV14 and J is TRBJ2-2, with D hard to call. The CDR3 runs 15 residues. Germline V gene lookup returns CDR1 SGHDN and CDR2 FVKESK. V shed 1 base and J shed 2 bases, with 8 bases lying between them.

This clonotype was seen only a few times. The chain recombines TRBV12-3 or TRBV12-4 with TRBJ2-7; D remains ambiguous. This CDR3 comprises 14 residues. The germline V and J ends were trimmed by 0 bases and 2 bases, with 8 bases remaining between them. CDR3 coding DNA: TGTGCCAGCAGTTTAGCGCGTCGGGCCTACGAGCAGTACTTC. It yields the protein CASSLARRAYEQYF.

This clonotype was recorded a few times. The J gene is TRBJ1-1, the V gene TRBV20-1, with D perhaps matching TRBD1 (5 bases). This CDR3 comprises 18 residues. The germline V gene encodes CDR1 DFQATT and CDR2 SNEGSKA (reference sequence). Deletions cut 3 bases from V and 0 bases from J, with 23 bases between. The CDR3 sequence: CSARFTLGQRGMNTEAFF. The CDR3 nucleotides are TGCAGTGCTAGGTTTACATTGGGGCAGAGGGGCATGAACACTGAAGCTTTCTTT.

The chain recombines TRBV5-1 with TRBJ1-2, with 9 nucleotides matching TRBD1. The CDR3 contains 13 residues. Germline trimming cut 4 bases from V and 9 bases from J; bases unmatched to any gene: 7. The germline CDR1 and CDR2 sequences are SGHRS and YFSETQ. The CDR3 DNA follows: TGCGCCAGCAGCCCGGACAGGGGCGATCGCTACACCTTC. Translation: CASSPDRGDRYTF.

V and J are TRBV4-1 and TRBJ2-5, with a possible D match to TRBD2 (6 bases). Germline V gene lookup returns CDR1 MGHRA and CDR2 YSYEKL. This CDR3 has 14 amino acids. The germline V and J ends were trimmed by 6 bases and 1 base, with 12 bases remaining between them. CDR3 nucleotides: TGCGCCAGCAGTGGGGGAGGCCTCCAAGAGACCCAGTACTTC. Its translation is CASSGGGLQETQYF.

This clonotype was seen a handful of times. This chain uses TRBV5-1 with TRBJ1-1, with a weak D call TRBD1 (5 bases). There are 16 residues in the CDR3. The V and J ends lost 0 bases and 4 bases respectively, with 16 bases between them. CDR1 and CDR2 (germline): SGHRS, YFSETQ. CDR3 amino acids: CASSLATQQVSTEAFF. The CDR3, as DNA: TGCGCCAGCAGCTTGGCTACGCAACAGGTATCCACTGAAGCTTTCTTT.

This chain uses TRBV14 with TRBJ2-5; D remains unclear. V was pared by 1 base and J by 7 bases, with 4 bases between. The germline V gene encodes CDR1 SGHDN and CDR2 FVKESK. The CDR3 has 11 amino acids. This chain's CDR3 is CASSQVGTQYF. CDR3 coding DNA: TGTGCCAGCAGCCAAGTGGGGACCCAGTACTTC. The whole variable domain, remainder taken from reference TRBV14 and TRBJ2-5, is EAGVTQFPSHSVIEKGQTVTLRCDPISGHDNLYWYRRVMGKEIKFLLHFVKESKQDESGMPNNRFLAERTGGTYSTLKVQPAELEDSGVYFCASSQVGTQYFGPGTRLLVL.

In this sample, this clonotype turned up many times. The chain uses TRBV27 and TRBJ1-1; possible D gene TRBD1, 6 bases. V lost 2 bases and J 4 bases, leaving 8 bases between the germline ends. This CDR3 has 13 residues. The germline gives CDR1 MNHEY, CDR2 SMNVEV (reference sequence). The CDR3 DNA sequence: TGTGCCAGCAGTTTAAGGGGGTCCACTGAAGCTTTCTTT. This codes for CASSLRGSTEAFF.

The CDR3 reads CASRLGLAQQFF. For the CDR3, the DNA is TGTGCAAGTCGCTTAGGACTAGCCCAGCAGTTCTTC. The chain employs TRBV12-2 and TRBJ2-1; the table assigns TRBD2, which was not confirmed against the DNA. TRBV12-2 corresponds to a pseudogene. The CDR3 sequence is 12 residues long.

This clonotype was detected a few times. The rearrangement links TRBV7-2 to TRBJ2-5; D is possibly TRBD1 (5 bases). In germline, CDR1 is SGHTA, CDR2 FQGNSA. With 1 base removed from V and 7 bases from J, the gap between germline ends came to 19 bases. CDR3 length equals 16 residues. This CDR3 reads CASSLVAGSIPVTQYF. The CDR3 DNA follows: TGTGCCAGCAGCTTAGTGGCAGGGTCCATCCCAGTGACCCAGTACTTC.

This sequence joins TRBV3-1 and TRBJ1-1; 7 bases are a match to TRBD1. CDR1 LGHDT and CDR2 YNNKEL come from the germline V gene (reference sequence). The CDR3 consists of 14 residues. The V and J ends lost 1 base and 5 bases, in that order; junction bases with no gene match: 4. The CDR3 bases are TGTGCCAGCAGCCAAGGGGCAGGGGGAACTGAAGCTTTCTTT. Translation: CASSQGAGGTEAFF. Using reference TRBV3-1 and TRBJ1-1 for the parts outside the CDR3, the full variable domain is DTAVSQTPKYLVTQMGNDKSIKCEQNLGHDTMYWYKQDSKKFLKIMFSYNNKELIINETVPNRFSPKSPDKAHLNLHINSLELGDSAVYFCASSQGAGGTEAFFGQGTRLTVV.

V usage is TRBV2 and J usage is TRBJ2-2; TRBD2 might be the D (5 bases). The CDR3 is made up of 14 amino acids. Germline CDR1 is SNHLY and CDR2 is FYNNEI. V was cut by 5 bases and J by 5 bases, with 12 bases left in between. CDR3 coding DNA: TGTGCCAGCAGTTCCCTCCGGGGTACCGGGGAGCTGTTTTTT. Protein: CASSSLRGTGELFF.

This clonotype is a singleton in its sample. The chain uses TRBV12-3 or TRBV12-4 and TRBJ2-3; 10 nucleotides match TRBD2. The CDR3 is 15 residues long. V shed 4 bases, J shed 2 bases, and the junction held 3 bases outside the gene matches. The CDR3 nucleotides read TGTGCCAGCAGTTGGACTAGCGGATTCACAGATACGCAGTATTTT. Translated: CASSWTSGFTDTQYF.

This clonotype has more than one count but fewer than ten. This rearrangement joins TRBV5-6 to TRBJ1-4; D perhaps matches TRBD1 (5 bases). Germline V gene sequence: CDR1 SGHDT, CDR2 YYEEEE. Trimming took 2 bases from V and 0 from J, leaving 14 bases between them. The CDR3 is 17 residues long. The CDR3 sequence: CASSLERGGSTNEKLFF. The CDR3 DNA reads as TGTGCCAGCAGCTTAGAGCGGGGGGGGTCAACTAATGAAAAACTGTTTTTT.

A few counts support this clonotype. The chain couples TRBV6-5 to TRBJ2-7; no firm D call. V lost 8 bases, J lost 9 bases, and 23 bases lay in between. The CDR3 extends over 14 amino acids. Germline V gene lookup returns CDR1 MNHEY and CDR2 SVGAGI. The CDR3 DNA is TGTGCCAGCCGGCCTAATGGGAAGACTCCTCCGCAGTACTTC. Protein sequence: CASRPNGKTPPQYF.

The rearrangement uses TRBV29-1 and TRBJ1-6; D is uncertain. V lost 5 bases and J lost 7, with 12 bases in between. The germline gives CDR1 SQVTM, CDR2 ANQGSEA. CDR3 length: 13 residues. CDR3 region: CSVLDGRNSPLHF. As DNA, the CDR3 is TGCAGCGTTCTGGACGGTCGAAATTCACCCCTCCACTTT.

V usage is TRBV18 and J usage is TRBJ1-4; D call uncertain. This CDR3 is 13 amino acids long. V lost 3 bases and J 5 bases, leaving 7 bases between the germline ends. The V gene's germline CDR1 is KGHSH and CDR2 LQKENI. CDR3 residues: CASSPAGNEKLFF. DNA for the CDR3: TGTGCCAGCTCACCGGCCGGGAATGAAAAACTGTTTTTT.